These 8 T cell receptor beta chains were all obtained from the same sample, sequenced in a study of blood T cell repertoires in COVID-19. TCRdb's copy holds only in-frame clones and misses some; the assay was immunoSEQ multiplex PCR. This sample yields over 400,000 clones, of which 88% are seen a single time; roughly 8.5% belongs to the top ten. The sample taken for sequencing was PBMCs or T cells enriched from blood (not recorded which). These receptors all come from a woman aged 55-75 years who had recovered from COVID-19.

V usage is TRBV5-1 and J usage is TRBJ2-1; the match to TRBD2 covers 13 bases. CDR3 length: 17 amino acids. The J segment lost 2 bases and the V segment lost 3 bases, leaving 5 bases of the junction unmatched. Per the germline V gene, CDR1 is SGHRS and CDR2 is YFSETQ. The CDR3 here is CASSSLLAGGPYNEQFF. DNA for the CDR3: TGCGCCAGCAGCTCCCTACTAGCGGGGGGGCCCTACAATGAGCAGTTCTTC.

The chain is built from TRBV11-3 and TRBJ2-2; a weak D match, TRBD2 (6 bases). Between the trimmed V and J ends, which lost 3 bases and 7 bases, there was a span of 15 bases. This CDR3 comprises 15 residues. Germline V gives CDR1 SGHNT, CDR2 YENEEA. CDR3 sequence: CASSLGGLLGGELFF. The CDR3 DNA follows: TGTGCCAGCAGCTTGGGAGGATTGTTGGGCGGGGAGCTGTTTTTT.

The chain uses TRBV5-1 and TRBJ2-7; 7 bases are shared with TRBD1. The CDR3 is 14 amino acids. Unmatched junction bases numbered 6, after V lost 4 bases and J lost 2 bases. Per germline, CDR1 SGHRS and CDR2 YFSETQ. In nucleotides, the CDR3 is TGCGCCAGCAGCCAAGGGACAGCCACCTACGAGCAGTACTTC. Translated, it gives CASSQGTATYEQYF.

This rearrangement joins TRBV15 to TRBJ2-1; 8 bases fit TRBD1. The CDR3 sequence is 15 residues long. CDR1 is LNHNV, CDR2 YYDKDF, per germline (reference sequence). J lost 2 bases, V lost 3 bases, and 3 bases had no gene match. CDR3 sequence: CATSSPGGPYNEQFF. CDR3 DNA sequence: TGTGCCACCAGCAGCCCAGGGGGCCCCTACAATGAGCAGTTCTTC.

CDR3 DNA: TGCGCCAGCAGCTCTACTAGCGGTCTAGCCAAAAACATTCAGTACTTC. This sequence encodes CASSSTSGLAKNIQYF. The V call is TRBV5-1, the J call TRBJ2-4; 8 bases agree with TRBD2. The germline V gene encodes CDR1 SGHRS and CDR2 YFSETQ. The CDR3 extends over 16 amino acids. V shed 3 bases, J shed 0 bases, and the junction held 5 bases outside the gene matches.

The chain uses TRBV30 and TRBJ1-2; D unclear. Trimming took 3 bases from V and 13 from J, leaving 21 bases between them. Germline-derived CDR1 and CDR2 are GTSNPN and SVGIG (reference sequence). This CDR3 contains 13 residues. CDR3 bases: TGTGCCTGGAGCGAAATAGGCGCCGGAGATTGCACCTTC. Protein: CAWSEIGAGDCTF. Using reference TRBV30 and TRBJ1-2 for the parts outside the CDR3, the full variable domain is SQTIHQWPATLVQPVGSPLSLECTVEGTSNPNLYWYRQAAGRGLQLLFYSVGIGQISSEVPQNLSASRPQDRQFILSSKKLLLSDSGFYLCAWSEIGAGDCTFGSGTRLTVV.

The CDR3 reads CASSRTGGWEKLFF. The CDR3 nucleotides read TGTGCCAGCAGCCGGACAGGGGGTTGGGAAAAACTGTTTTTT. The V and J genes are TRBV3-1 (or the pseudogene TRBV3-2) and TRBJ1-4, with 10 bases aligning to TRBD1. The germline V gene encodes CDR1 LGHDT and CDR2 YNNKEL (reference sequence). This CDR3 comprises 14 residues. J was trimmed by 8 bases and V by 4 bases; bases with no gene match: 4.

The V and J genes are TRBV7-6 and TRBJ2-3; 10 bases align to TRBD2. CDR1 is SGHVS, CDR2 FNYEAQ, per germline. V trimming: 2 bases; J trimming: 3 bases; junction bases outside the gene matches: 5. This CDR3 region has 16 residues. Here the CDR3 reads CASSLFGTSVTDTQYF. CDR3 nucleotides: TGTGCCAGCAGCTTATTTGGGACTAGCGTGACAGATACGCAGTATTTT.